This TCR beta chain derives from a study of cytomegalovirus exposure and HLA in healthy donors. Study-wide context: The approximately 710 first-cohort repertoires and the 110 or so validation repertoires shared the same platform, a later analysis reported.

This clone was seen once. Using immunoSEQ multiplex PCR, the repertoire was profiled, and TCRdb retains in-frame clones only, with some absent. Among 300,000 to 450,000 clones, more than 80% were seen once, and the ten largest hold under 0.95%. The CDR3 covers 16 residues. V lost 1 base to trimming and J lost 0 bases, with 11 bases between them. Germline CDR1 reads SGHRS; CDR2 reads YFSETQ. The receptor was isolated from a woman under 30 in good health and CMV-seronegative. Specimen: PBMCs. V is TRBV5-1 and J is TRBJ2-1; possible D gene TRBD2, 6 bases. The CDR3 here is CASSLSGGISYNEQFF. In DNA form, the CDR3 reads TGCGCCAGCAGCTTGTCCGGGGGTATCTCCTACAATGAGCAGTTCTTC.